A single sample is the source of the 32 T cell receptor beta chains below, sequenced in a study of T cell repertoires in cytomegalovirus infection. TCRdb re-called the reads with MiXCR, one entry per CDR3 protein. The sample has 300,000 to 400,000 distinct CDR3 sequences; around 18% are singletons. The specimen sequenced was PBMCs. These receptors were obtained from a human donor in good health (CMV status not recorded). Some clones in this sample may be carry-over from other donors' samples.

The J gene is TRBJ2-6, the V gene TRBV5-6; 7 nucleotides line up with TRBD2. The V and J ends lost 3 bases and 0 bases, in that order; junction bases with no gene match: 3. The germline V gene has CDR1 SGHDT and CDR2 YYEEEE. The CDR3 spans 16 residues. The CDR3 nucleotides read TGTGCCAGCAGCTGGGGCGGGGGCTCTGGGGCCAACGTCCTGACTTTC. Its protein product is CASSWGGGSGANVLTF.

This chain joins TRBV7-8 and TRBJ1-4; D might be TRBD1 (6 bases). Trimming took 1 base from V and 8 from J, leaving 17 bases between them. Per the germline V gene, CDR1 is SGHVS and CDR2 is FQNEAQ. CDR3 length: 16 residues. CDR3 amino acids: CASSLVGAGVDEKLFF. Here the CDR3 DNA reads TGTGCCAGCAGCTTAGTCGGGGCAGGGGTAGACGAAAAACTGTTTTTT.

This clonotype appeared many times. The chain has TRBV12-3 or TRBV12-4 and TRBJ2-3, with 14 bases identical to TRBD2. V lost 6 bases to trimming and J lost 5 bases; unmatched junction nucleotides: 10. The CDR3 sequence is 17 residues long. CDR3 in amino acids: CASRPRLAGGPQDTQYF. CDR3 DNA: TGTGCCAGCAGACCTCGACTAGCGGGGGGGCCTCAAGATACGCAGTATTTT.

The chain links TRBV7-6 to TRBJ2-2; the match to TRBD1 covers 9 bases. The CDR3 totals 15 residues. V trimming: 4 bases; J trimming: 4 bases; junction bases outside the gene matches: 4. Germline values: CDR1 SGHVS, CDR2 FNYEAQ. CDR3 loop: CASSSGQGFTGELFF. For the CDR3, the DNA is TGTGCCAGCAGCTCCGGACAGGGGTTCACCGGGGAGCTGTTTTTT.

In its sample, this clonotype was seen once. This chain joins TRBV6-6 and TRBJ2-3, with 9 positions matching TRBD1. Unmatched junction bases numbered 8, after V lost 5 bases and J lost 2 bases. CDR1 is MNHNY and CDR2 is SVGAGI in the germline V gene (reference sequence). The CDR3 consists of 16 residues. The CDR3 region has the DNA TGTGCCAGCAGTGGGACAGGGCTGAGCCCCACAGATACGCAGTATTTT. Amino acids: CASSGTGLSPTDTQYF.

This clonotype has a handful of counts. The chain employs TRBV4-3 and TRBJ2-1; TRBD2 matches at 10 bases. There are 16 residues in the CDR3. In germline, CDR1 is LGHNA, CDR2 YSLEER. V was pared by 1 base and J by 8 bases, with 8 bases of the junction left unmatched. DNA of the CDR3: TGCGCCAGCAGCCAAGGGTCTAGCGGGAGCTCTGATGAGCAGTTCTTC. Protein sequence: CASSQGSSGSSDEQFF.

This clonotype showed up many times. This chain links TRBV7-2 with TRBJ2-1; D possibly uses TRBD1 or TRBD2 (6 bases each). Trimming took off 2 bases at V and 4 bases at J, with 12 bases between the two ends. This CDR3 spans 15 amino acids. The V gene's germline CDR1 is SGHTA and CDR2 FQGNSA. This CDR3 is CASSLSLGGYNEQFF. The CDR3 bases are TGTGCCAGCAGCTTAAGTCTAGGGGGGTACAATGAGCAGTTCTTC.

This clonotype has a count of ten or more. This chain joins TRBV7-2 and TRBJ2-1; D perhaps matches TRBD1 (5 bases). The germline gives CDR1 SGHTA, CDR2 FQGNSA. Trimming shortened V by 2 bases and J by 14 bases, and 10 bases separated the two germline ends. This CDR3 is 11 amino acids long. In DNA, the CDR3 is TGTGCCAGCAGCTTAAGGGGCGTGGAGTTCTTC. Its translation: CASSLRGVEFF. The full variable domain, with the rest looked up from reference TRBV7-2 and TRBJ2-1, is GAGVSQSPSNKVTEKGKDVELRCDPISGHTALYWYRQSLGQGLEFLIYFQGNSAPDKSGLPSDRFSAERTGGSVSTLTIQRTQQEDSAVYLCASSLRGVEFFGPGTRLTVL.

Regarding this clonotype: Given a much more abundant clone one base away, this may be a read error. V and J are TRBV28 and TRBJ2-1; 12 bases agree with TRBD2. Per germline, CDR1 MDHEN and CDR2 SYDVKM. The CDR3 is 16 residues long. The CDR3 DNA reads TGTGCCAGCAGTTTTTCCGGACTAGCGGGACTCCATGAGCGGTTCTTC. Translated: CASSFSGLAGLHERFF.

This clonotype was detected ten times or more. This chain joins TRBV7-9 and TRBJ2-3; D uncertain. V lost 1 base, J lost 6 bases, and 5 bases lay in between. There are 12 residues in the CDR3. Germline assignment: CDR1 SEHNR and CDR2 FQNEAQ (reference sequence). CDR3 in amino acids: CASSLVDDTQYF. CDR3 DNA sequence: TGTGCCAGCAGCTTAGTAGATGATACGCAGTATTTT.

The J gene is TRBJ2-3, the V gene TRBV4-3; TRBD2 is a possible D gene (5 bases). Deletions cut 1 base from V and 4 bases from J, with 15 bases between. The CDR3 sequence is 16 residues long. Germline V CDR1 and CDR2: LGHNA, YSLEER. In DNA, the CDR3 is TGCGCCAGCAGCCAAGGCGTTGGCCCGGAGGCAGATACGCAGTATTTT. Encoded protein: CASSQGVGPEADTQYF.

This rearrangement joins TRBV3-1 to TRBJ2-4, with a possible D match to TRBD2 (6 bases). The CDR3 spans 16 residues. Trimming cost V 3 bases and J 2 bases, with 14 bases left between them. Germline CDR1 and CDR2: LGHDT and YNNKEL (reference sequence). The CDR3 protein is CASSQGGLFTKNIQYF. In DNA, the CDR3 is TGTGCCAGCAGCCAGGGTGGACTATTTACCAAAAACATTCAGTACTTC.

This sequence joins TRBV19 and TRBJ1-5; the D is unclear. Between the trimmed V and J ends, which lost 2 bases and 7 bases, there was a span of 15 bases. Looked up from germline, CDR1 is LNHDA and CDR2 is SQIVND (reference sequence). The CDR3 sequence is 15 residues long. CDR3 amino acids: CASSIRGSWEQPQHF. Written as DNA, the CDR3 is TGTGCCAGTAGTATAAGAGGGAGTTGGGAACAGCCCCAGCATTTT.

This clonotype showed up many times. The rearrangement links TRBV7-2 to TRBJ2-2; TRBD1 might be the D (6 bases). Germline V CDR1 and CDR2: SGHTA, FQGNSA. The CDR3 runs to 17 residues. With 4 bases removed from V and 3 bases from J, the gap between germline ends came to 18 bases. The DNA of the CDR3 is TGTGCCAGCAGCTCACGAGGGGGTAGTGGGCACACCGGGGAGCTGTTTTTT. It is translated as CASSSRGGSGHTGELFF.

Turning to this clonotype: With a much larger clone just one base away, this may be a read error. The rearrangement links TRBV7-6 to TRBJ2-2, with D maybe TRBD1 (6 bases). The CDR3 is made up of 15 amino acids. Germline V gene sequence: CDR1 SGHVS, CDR2 FNYEAQ. V was trimmed by 4 bases and J by 6 bases, leaving 15 bases between them. CDR3 sequence (DNA): TGTGCCAGCAGCTCTGAAACAGGGTTGGCCGGGGAGCTGTTTTTT. It is translated as CASSSETGLAGELFF.

The chain employs TRBV20-1 and TRBJ2-2; 10 bases agree with TRBD2. After removal of 2 bases from V and 2 bases from J, the junction contained 2 bases not matched to a gene. CDR3 length: 15 amino acids. Germline V gene lookup returns CDR1 DFQATT and CDR2 SNEGSKA (reference sequence). CDR3 sequence reads: CSARPSGSNTGELFF. CDR3 nucleotides: TGCAGTGCTAGACCTAGCGGGAGTAACACCGGGGAGCTGTTTTTT.

This clonotype was observed a single time. The V and J genes are TRBV6-8 and TRBJ2-3; a possible D gene is TRBD1 (5 bases). The V end was cut by 2 bases, the J end by 1 base, with 10 bases between. The V gene's germline CDR1 is MNHGY and CDR2 SAAAGT. The CDR3 runs to 15 residues. CDR3 sequence: CASSYEGVRTDTQYF. The CDR3 bases are TGTGCCAGCAGTTACGAAGGGGTTCGCACAGATACGCAGTATTTT.

About this clonotype itself: A read error may be the cause here, since a much bigger clone is one base away. This rearrangement joins TRBV7-2 to TRBJ1-1; the D is unclear. Germline V gene lookup returns CDR1 SGHTA and CDR2 FQGNSA. Trimming cost V 2 bases and J 8 bases, with 9 bases left between them. The CDR3 length is 12 residues. The CDR3 loop is CASSLYVSEAFF. The DNA of the CDR3 is TGTGCCAGCAGCTTATATGTCTCCGAAGCTTTCTTT.

This chain joins TRBV12-3 or TRBV12-4 and TRBJ2-4, with 7 bases lining up with TRBD1. The V gene end was trimmed by 5 bases and the J gene end by 0 bases; junction bases not matched to a gene: 4. CDR3 length equals 15 residues. CDR3 sequence reads: CASSGGQLAKNIQYF. As DNA, the CDR3 is TGTGCCAGCAGTGGGGGACAGTTAGCCAAAAACATTCAGTACTTC.

A few counts support this clonotype. The V call is TRBV28, the J call TRBJ1-5; D not resolved. Germline V gives CDR1 MDHEN, CDR2 SYDVKM. The CDR3 spans 14 residues. V lost 7 bases to trimming and J lost 0 bases, with 10 bases between them. The CDR3 sequence: CASMSEVSNQPQHF. The CDR3 nucleotides read TGTGCCAGCATGTCGGAAGTTAGCAATCAGCCCCAGCATTTT.

This clonotype has a count of ten or more. The chain employs TRBV7-2 and TRBJ1-5; D remains ambiguous. The CDR3 runs 15 residues. V was pared by 1 base and J by 9 bases, with 16 bases between. The germline V gene encodes CDR1 SGHTA and CDR2 FQGNSA. The CDR3 is CASSLGNTGERPQHF. The CDR3 nucleotides read TGTGCCAGCAGCTTAGGAAATACTGGGGAAAGGCCCCAGCATTTT.

This clonotype was recorded many times. CDR3 sequence: CSALGLAGGPRYNEQFF. As DNA, the CDR3 is TGCAGTGCCTTAGGACTAGCGGGAGGGCCCCGCTACAATGAGCAGTTCTTC. J is TRBJ2-1 and V is TRBV20-1, with 15 bases that match TRBD2. The CDR3 totals 17 residues. Germline CDR1 DFQATT, CDR2 SNEGSKA (reference sequence). V was pared by 6 bases and J by 3 bases, with 9 bases of the junction left unmatched.

This clonotype came up a few times. The genes are TRBV6-1 and TRBJ2-5, with 8 bases that match TRBD1. After removal of 3 bases from V and 3 bases from J, the junction contained 6 bases not matched to a gene. Germline loops: CDR1 MNHNS, CDR2 SASEGT. The CDR3 has 15 residues. CDR3 sequence reads: CASSERQGIEETQYF. The CDR3 bases are TGTGCCAGCAGTGAGAGACAGGGGATAGAAGAGACCCAGTACTTC.

In this sample, this clonotype turned up a few times. The chain combines TRBV28 with TRBJ2-7; TRBD2 matches at 10 bases. The length of the CDR3 is 15 residues. The V gene's germline CDR1 is MDHEN and CDR2 SYDVKM. CDR3 sequence (DNA): TGTGCAAGTCGGCCTAGCGGGGGCCTCTCCTACGAGCAGTACTTC. As protein: CASRPSGGLSYEQYF.

V usage is TRBV5-4 and J usage is TRBJ2-5, with D tentatively TRBD2 (6 bases). The length of the CDR3 is 15 residues. With 3 bases removed from V and 6 bases from J, the gap between germline ends came to 18 bases. The germline V gene encodes CDR1 SGHNT and CDR2 YYREEE (reference sequence). Written as DNA, the CDR3 is TGTGCCAGCAGCTCCATGGACTACCAAAGGCAGACCCAGTACTTC. Translation: CASSSMDYQRQTQYF.

The table lists this clonotype with many counts. This chain links TRBV7-9 with TRBJ2-1, with TRBD1 matching 8 bases. The CDR3 spans 16 residues. V was pared by 1 base and J by 0 bases, with 2 bases of the junction left unmatched. The germline CDR1 and CDR2 sequences are SEHNR and FQNEAQ (reference sequence). CDR3 bases: TGTGCCAGCAGCTTAGTAACAGGGGGCTCCTACAATGAGCAGTTCTTC. Translated: CASSLVTGGSYNEQFF. The variable domain in full, with the rest retrieved from reference TRBV7-9 and TRBJ2-1, is DTGVSQNPRHKITKRGQNVTFRCDPISEHNRLYWYRQTLGQGPEFLTYFQNEAQLEKSRLLSDRFSAERPKGSFSTLEIQRTEQGDSAMYLCASSLVTGGSYNEQFFGPGTRLTVL.

The rearrangement joins TRBV4-1 to TRBJ2-5; unclear D gene. This CDR3 has 13 amino acids. V lost 0 bases and J 6 bases, leaving 8 bases between the germline ends. Germline-derived CDR1 and CDR2 are MGHRA and YSYEKL. The CDR3 region has the DNA TGCGCCAGCAGCCAAGACCGGTCGCAGACCCAGTACTTC. Amino acid sequence: CASSQDRSQTQYF.

This clonotype has just a few counts. The rearrangement uses TRBV4-3 and TRBJ1-4; D is perhaps TRBD1 (6 bases). The V end was cut by 3 bases, the J end by 4 bases, with 12 bases between. This CDR3 spans 15 amino acids. CDR1 is LGHNA and CDR2 is YSLEER in the germline V gene. CDR3 DNA sequence: TGCGCCAGCAGCCACGGACAGAAAAGTAATGAAAAACTGTTTTTT. Translating gives CASSHGQKSNEKLFF.

The rearrangement links TRBV20-1 to TRBJ1-2; no clear D gene. With 5 bases removed from V and 4 bases from J, the gap between germline ends came to 14 bases. Germline CDR1 and CDR2: DFQATT and SNEGSKA (reference sequence). The CDR3 length is 13 residues. The CDR3 nucleotides read TGCAGTGCTCAACGACGGGTTTCCTATGGCTACACCTTC. It codes for CSAQRRVSYGYTF.

This sequence joins TRBV12-3 or TRBV12-4 and TRBJ2-1; D may be TRBD2 (6 bases). Trimming removed 1 base from V and 5 bases from J, with 12 bases in between. The CDR3 covers 15 residues. DNA for the CDR3: TGTGCCAGCAGTTTAGGGGCGGGATTCCACAATGAGCAGTTCTTC. This encodes CASSLGAGFHNEQFF.

This clonotype was picked up a small number of times. This chain connects TRBV11-2 to TRBJ2-1; D gene unclear. The germline V gene has CDR1 SGHAT and CDR2 FQNNGV. CDR3 length equals 15 residues. Deletions cut 3 bases from V and 4 bases from J, with 13 bases between. CDR3 nucleotide sequence: TGTGCCAGCAGCTTTAGATATACATCATACAATGAGCAGTTCTTC. It encodes CASSFRYTSYNEQFF.

The rearrangement joins TRBV6-2 or TRBV6-3 to TRBJ2-3; TRBD2 matches 8 bases. There are 14 residues in the CDR3. The J segment lost 2 bases and the V segment lost 6 bases, leaving 4 bases of the junction unmatched. Looked up from germline, CDR1 is MNHEY and CDR2 is SVGEGT. The CDR3: CASSWTSLTDTQYF. In nucleotides, the CDR3 is TGTGCCAGCAGCTGGACTAGCCTCACAGATACGCAGTATTTT.